The following is a T cell receptor beta chain sequence with its context. Its antigen is as yet unknown. The entry originates in a study of tumor-infiltrating lymphocytes in primary liver carcinoma. Findings of the study overall: Just about 7-24% of leading clones were found in every one of five regions. Tumors had a significantly higher top-250-clone fraction than blood (p = 0.039).

A primer in the constant region served to generate TCR beta cDNA from 450 to 600 ng of total RNA. Researchers made the TCR beta libraries by running three nested multiplex PCR rounds with slightly modified ARM-PCR. Amplification in the first two PCR rounds was performed using TRBV1-TRBV30 forward primers and a C-beta reverse primer for 10 cycles each. Using its own MiXCR run on the multiplex PCR reads, TCRdb lists one record per CDR3 protein. There are approximately 100,000 distinct CDR3 sequences in the sample; approximately 70% occur only once, and roughly 12% lies in the top ten. With 10 bases removed from V and 10 bases from J, the gap between germline ends came to 26 bases. This CDR3 comprises 15 residues. Unsorted bulk tissue, about 18-31 mg of it, served as the source for co-extraction of RNA and DNA. Each sampled tumor had five separate regions taken from it. More than 75% viable tumor cells made up every tumor sample.

The sequenced material came from liver tumor tissue from sampling region 2. As for subset: tumor region T2, inferior pole. This clonotype was sampled from a woman aged 55 to 70 with primary liver carcinoma and hepatitis B virus infection. The chain links TRBV12-3 or TRBV12-4 to TRBJ2-1; D is possibly TRBD1 (6 bases). This CDR3 reads CANTITGSLVKEQFF. For the CDR3, the DNA is TGTGCCAACACAATCACAGGGTCCCTTGTCAAAGAGCAGTTCTTC.